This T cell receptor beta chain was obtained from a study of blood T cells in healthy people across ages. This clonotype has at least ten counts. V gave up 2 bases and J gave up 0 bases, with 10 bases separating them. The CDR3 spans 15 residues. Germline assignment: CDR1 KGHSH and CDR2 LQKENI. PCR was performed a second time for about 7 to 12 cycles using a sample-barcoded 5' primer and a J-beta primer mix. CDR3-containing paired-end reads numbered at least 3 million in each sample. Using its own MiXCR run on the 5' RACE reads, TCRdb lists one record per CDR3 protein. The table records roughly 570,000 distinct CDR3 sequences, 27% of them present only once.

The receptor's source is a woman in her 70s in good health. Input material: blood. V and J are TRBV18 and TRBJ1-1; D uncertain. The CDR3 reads CASSPAHKVNTEAFF. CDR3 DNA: TGTGCCAGCTCACCAGCTCATAAGGTGAACACTGAAGCTTTCTTT.